This T cell receptor beta chain was obtained from a study of early T cells in non-severe SARS-CoV-2 infection (dated by TCRdb to 2020 to 2023). About the study as a whole: TCR sequencing used bulk RNA from unsorted whole blood, so alpha and beta chains could not be paired. Study-level results and caveats: VDJdb matching was skewed toward anti-spike CD8 responses, so virus-specific expansions were likely underestimated and private and CD4 specificities were missed.

The study was a case-control design nested within a healthcare worker cohort in London, UK, with weekly nasopharyngeal swab PCR tests and blood sampling. Healthcare workers were recruited during the week of the UK lockdown, between 23 and 31 March 2020, and followed weekly for up to roughly 15 weeks. Library preparation used 5' RACE. Sequencing used a NextSeq 500. Unique molecular identifiers were attached to individual cDNA molecules in the TCR library protocol so that sequencing error and PCR bias could be corrected. Both TCR alpha and beta chains were sequenced, and tight co-correlation was observed between alpha and beta sequence abundances in each sample. In the authors' own workflow: V gene, J gene and CDR3 annotation of TCR sequences was performed with Decombinator V4. Expanded TCRs were defined as changing significantly between any two time points under a Poisson model with p below 0.0001. Abundances of TCRs were expressed as counts per million after normalisation to the total number of TCRs sequenced in each sample. MAIT TCRs were defined by TRAV1-2 paired with TRAJ12, TRAJ20 or TRAJ33, and iNKT TCRs by TRAV10 paired with TRAJ18. A search of VDJdb, accessed on 1 November 2021, was run for TCRs annotated to CMV, EBV and SARS-CoV-2, with TCRs annotated for multiple antigens excluded. TCRdb applied fastp at Q25 and MiXCR to the public reads, then kept only in-frame beta chains. Under each unique CDR3 protein, matching rows form one entry showing the most common genes and DNA. The V and J calls here are based on TCRdb, not the publication. Here the sample has 30,000 to 35,000 distinct CDR3 sequences; 4% to 5% occur a single time. In total, the top ten clones hold 5.5% to 6.5% of the sample.

From the cysteine through the phenylalanine, the CDR3 covers 13 amino acids. Only CDR3 DNA is held: 39 bases, read in frame from base 1. Based on the germline V gene (reference sequence), the CDR1 and CDR2 sequences are LNHDA and SQIVND. V drops 8 bases and J drops 3 bases, leaving 14 bases in between. Concerning this clonotype: This receptor's antigen is unknown. No quality values exist for individual bases; no much larger clone is one base distant.

The sequence was collected from an adult who was a healthcare worker with PCR-confirmed SARS-CoV-2 infection or an uninfected control (not recorded which). Material for sequencing was whole blood. The receptor chain draws on TRBV19 and TRBJ2-7; matching of 5 bases hints at TRBD1 as the D gene. The nucleotides are TGTGCCAGTTCTGGACATACTCTCTACGAGCAGTACTTC. Protein translation: CASSGHTLYEQYF.